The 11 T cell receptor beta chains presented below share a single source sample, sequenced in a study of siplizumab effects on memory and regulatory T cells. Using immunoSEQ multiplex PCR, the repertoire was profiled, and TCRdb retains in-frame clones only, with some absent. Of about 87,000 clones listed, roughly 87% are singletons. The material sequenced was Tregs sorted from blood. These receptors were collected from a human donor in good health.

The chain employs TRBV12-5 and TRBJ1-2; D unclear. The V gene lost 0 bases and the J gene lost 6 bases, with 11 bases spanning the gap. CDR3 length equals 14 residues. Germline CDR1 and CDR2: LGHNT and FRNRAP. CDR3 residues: CASGLVLQTNGYTF. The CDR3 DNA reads TGTGCTAGTGGTTTGGTATTGCAGACAAATGGCTACACCTTC.

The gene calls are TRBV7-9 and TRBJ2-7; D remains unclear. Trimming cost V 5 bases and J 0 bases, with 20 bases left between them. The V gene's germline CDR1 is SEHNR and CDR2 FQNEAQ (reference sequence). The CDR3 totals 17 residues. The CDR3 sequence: CASSPLPGGNPSYEQYF. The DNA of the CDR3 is TGTGCCAGCAGCCCCCTTCCCGGCGGCAACCCCTCCTACGAGCAGTACTTC.

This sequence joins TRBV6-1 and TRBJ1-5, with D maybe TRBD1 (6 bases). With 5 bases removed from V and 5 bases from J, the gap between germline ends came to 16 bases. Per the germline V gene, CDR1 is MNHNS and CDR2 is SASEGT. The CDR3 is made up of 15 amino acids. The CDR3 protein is CASSSYRVRYQPQHF. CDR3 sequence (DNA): TGTGCCAGCAGTTCATACAGGGTACGCTATCAGCCCCAGCATTTT.

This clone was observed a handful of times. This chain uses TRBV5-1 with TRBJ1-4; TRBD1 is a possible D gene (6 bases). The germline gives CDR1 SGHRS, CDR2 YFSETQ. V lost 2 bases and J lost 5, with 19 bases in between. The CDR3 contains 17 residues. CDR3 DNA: TGCGCCAGCAGCTTAGAGACAGGTTTGATCAAAAATGAAAAACTGTTTTTT. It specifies CASSLETGLIKNEKLFF.

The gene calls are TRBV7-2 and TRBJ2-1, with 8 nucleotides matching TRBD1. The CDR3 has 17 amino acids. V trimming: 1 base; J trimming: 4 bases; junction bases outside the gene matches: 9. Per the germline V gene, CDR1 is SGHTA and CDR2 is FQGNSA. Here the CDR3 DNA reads TGTGCCAGCAGCTTAGGTTCAGGGGGCCGACTTTACAATGAGCAGTTCTTC. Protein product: CASSLGSGGRLYNEQFF. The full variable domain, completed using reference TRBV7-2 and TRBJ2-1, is GAGVSQSPSNKVTEKGKDVELRCDPISGHTALYWYRQSLGQGLEFLIYFQGNSAPDKSGLPSDRFSAERTGGSVSTLTIQRTQQEDSAVYLCASSLGSGGRLYNEQFFGPGTRLTVL.

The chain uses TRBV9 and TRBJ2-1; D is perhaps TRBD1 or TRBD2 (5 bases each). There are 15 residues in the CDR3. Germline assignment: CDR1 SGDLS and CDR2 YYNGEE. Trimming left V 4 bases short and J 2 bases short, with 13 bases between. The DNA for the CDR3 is TGTGCCAGCAGCCGTTGGGGACGGACCTACAATGAGCAGTTCTTC. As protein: CASSRWGRTYNEQFF. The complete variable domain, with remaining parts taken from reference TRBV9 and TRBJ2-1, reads DSGVTQTPKHLITATGQRVTLRCSPRSGDLSVYWYQQSLDQGLQFLIQYYNGEERAKGNILERFSAQQFPDLHSELNLSSLELGDSALYFCASSRWGRTYNEQFFGPGTRLTVL.

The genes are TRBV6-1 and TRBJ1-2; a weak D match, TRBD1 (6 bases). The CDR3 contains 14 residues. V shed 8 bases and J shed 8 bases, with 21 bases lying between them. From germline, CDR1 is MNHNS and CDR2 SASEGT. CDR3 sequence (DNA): TGTGCCAGCGGGGCGTATTGGACAGAGCTCGGCTACACCTTC. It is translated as CASGAYWTELGYTF.

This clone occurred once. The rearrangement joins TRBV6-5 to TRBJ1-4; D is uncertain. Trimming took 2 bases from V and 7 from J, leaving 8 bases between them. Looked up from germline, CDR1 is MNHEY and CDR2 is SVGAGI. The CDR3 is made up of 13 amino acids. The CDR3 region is CASSYRDGEKLFF. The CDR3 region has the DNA TGTGCCAGCAGTTACAGGGATGGTGAAAAACTGTTTTTT.

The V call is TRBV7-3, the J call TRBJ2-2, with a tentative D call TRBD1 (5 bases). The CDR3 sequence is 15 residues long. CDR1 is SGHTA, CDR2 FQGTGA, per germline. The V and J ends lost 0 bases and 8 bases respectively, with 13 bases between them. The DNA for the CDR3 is TGTGCCAGCAGCTTAACAGCCGGACATTCAGGGGAGCTGTTTTTT. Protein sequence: CASSLTAGHSGELFF.

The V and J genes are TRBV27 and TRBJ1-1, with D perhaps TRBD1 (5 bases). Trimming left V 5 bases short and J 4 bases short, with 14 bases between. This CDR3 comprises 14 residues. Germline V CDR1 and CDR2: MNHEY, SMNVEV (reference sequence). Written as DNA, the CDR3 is TGTGCCAGCAGTACCCAGGGTGGCATCACTGAAGCTTTCTTT. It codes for CASSTQGGITEAFF.

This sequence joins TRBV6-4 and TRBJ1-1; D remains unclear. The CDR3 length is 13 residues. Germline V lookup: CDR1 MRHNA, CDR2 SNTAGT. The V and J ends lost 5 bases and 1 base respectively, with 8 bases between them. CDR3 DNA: TGTGCCAGCAGTACAGACGGGAACACTGAAGCTTTCTTT. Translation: CASSTDGNTEAFF.